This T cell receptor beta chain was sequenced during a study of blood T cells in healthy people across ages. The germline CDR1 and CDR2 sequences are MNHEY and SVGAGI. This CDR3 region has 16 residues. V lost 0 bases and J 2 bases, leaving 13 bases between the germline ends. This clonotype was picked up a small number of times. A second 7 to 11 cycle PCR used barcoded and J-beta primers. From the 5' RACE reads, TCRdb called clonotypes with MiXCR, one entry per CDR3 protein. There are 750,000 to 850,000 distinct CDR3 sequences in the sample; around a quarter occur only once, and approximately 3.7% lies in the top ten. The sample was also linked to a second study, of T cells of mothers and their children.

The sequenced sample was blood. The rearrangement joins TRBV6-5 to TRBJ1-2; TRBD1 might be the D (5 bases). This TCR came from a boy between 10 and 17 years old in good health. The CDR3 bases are TGTGCCAGCAGTTACTCGACGGGGCTGGTAAACTATGGCTACACCTTC. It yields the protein CASSYSTGLVNYGYTF.